The 30 T cell receptor beta chains listed next were all sequenced from one sample in a study of low-dose radiotherapy and immunotherapy resistance in tumors. TRAV- and TRBV-specific primers primed first-strand cDNA, covering alpha and beta chains. The TCRs were subjected to amplification over approximately 19 PCR cycles employing a constant-region primer in conjunction with a V-primer adapter. TCRdb analysed the reads with MiXCR anew, one entry per CDR3 protein. Of tens of thousands of distinct CDR3 sequences in the sample, around 17% were seen once. Time point meaning: before trial treatment. The specimen was PBMCs, collected before treatment. The receptor set was obtained from a male donor with prostate cancer.

Ten or more counts support this clonotype. Compared with germline, one end of the junction differs, possibly owing to a read error. The gene calls are TRBV7-9 and TRBJ2-3; D tentatively fits TRBD1 or TRBD2 (5 bases each). In germline, CDR1 is SEHNR, CDR2 FQNEAQ (reference sequence). This CDR3 has 13 amino acids. This CDR3 is CASMRQGADTQYF. The CDR3 DNA is TGTGCGAGCATGAGGCAGGGAGCAGATACGCAGTATTTT.

The table lists this clonotype with many counts. CDR3 region: CASSTQRDRGSSGANVLTF. CDR3 nucleotide sequence: TGTGCCAGCAGCACACAGAGGGACAGGGGGTCCTCTGGGGCCAACGTCCTGACTTTC. The rearrangement joins TRBV7-9 to TRBJ2-6; 11 positions agree with TRBD1. CDR1 and CDR2 (germline): SEHNR, FQNEAQ (reference sequence). Unmatched junction bases numbered 9, after V lost 5 bases and J lost 0 bases. There are 19 residues in the CDR3.

This clonotype was detected many times. The chain joins TRBV18 to TRBJ2-6; no reliable D call. Germline assignment: CDR1 KGHSH and CDR2 LQKENI. The CDR3 consists of 14 residues. V dropped 0 bases and J dropped 4 bases, with 4 bases sitting between them. CDR3 in amino acids: CASSPPSGANVLTF. As DNA, the CDR3 is TGTGCCAGCTCACCACCTTCCGGGGCCAACGTCCTGACTTTC.

At least ten counts were recorded for this clonotype. The chain joins TRBV10-3 to TRBJ2-7; maybe TRBD2 (6 bases). Germline V lookup: CDR1 ENHRY, CDR2 SYGVKD. The CDR3 is 15 amino acids. Trimming removed 10 bases at V and 0 bases at J, with 19 bases between. Here the CDR3 reads CATSTGTQSSYEQYF. Written as DNA, the CDR3 is TGTGCCACGTCCACCGGGACTCAAAGCTCCTACGAGCAGTACTTC.

This clonotype was recorded at least ten times. The gene calls are TRBV7-8 and TRBJ2-7, with no clear D. V gave up 1 base and J gave up 0 bases, with 7 bases separating them. Germline values: CDR1 SGHVS, CDR2 FQNEAQ. The CDR3 is 14 amino acids. Here the CDR3 DNA reads TGTGCCAGCAGCTTAGAGTTCAGCTCCTACGAGCAGTACTTC. Its protein is CASSLEFSSYEQYF.

This chain connects TRBV6-2 or TRBV6-3 to TRBJ2-5; TRBD1 matches 7 bases. Trimming removed 6 bases from V and 3 bases from J; junction bases left unmatched: 7. This CDR3 spans 14 amino acids. Germline CDR1 MNHEY, CDR2 SVGEGT. The CDR3 coding sequence is TGTGCCAGCAGCTACGACAGGGCCGAAGAGACCCAGTACTTC. Protein product: CASSYDRAEETQYF.

V and J are TRBV19 and TRBJ1-5; no definite D call. The CDR3 contains 12 residues. With 4 bases removed from V and 6 bases from J, the gap between germline ends came to 7 bases. Looked up from germline, CDR1 is LNHDA and CDR2 is SQIVND (reference sequence). The CDR3 protein is CASSTRAQPQHF. The CDR3 DNA is TGTGCCAGTAGTACCCGGGCTCAGCCCCAGCATTTT.

This clonotype has at least ten counts. The chain is built from TRBV11-1 and TRBJ2-3, with 7 bases matching TRBD1. V was clipped by 8 bases and J by 2 bases; unmatched bases: 10. Germline loops: CDR1 SGHAT, CDR2 FQDESV (reference sequence). This CDR3 contains 15 residues. The CDR3 protein is CASGSPGQNTDTQYF. In DNA, the CDR3 is TGTGCCAGCGGTTCCCCGGGACAGAACACAGATACGCAGTATTTT. Variable domain in full (rest from reference TRBV11-1 and TRBJ2-3): EAEVAQSPRYKITEKSQAVAFWCDPISGHATLYWYRQILGQGPELLVQFQDESVVDDSQLPKDRFSAERLKGVDSTLKIQPAELGDSAMYLCASGSPGQNTDTQYFGPGTRLTVL.

Ten or more counts support this clonotype. The chain employs TRBV18 and TRBJ1-1; 10 bases match TRBD1. V was clipped by 5 bases and J by 3 bases; unmatched bases: 6. Germline CDR1 and CDR2: KGHSH and LQKENI. The CDR3 extends over 15 amino acids. The CDR3 is CASSTRTGGDTEAFF. For the CDR3, the DNA is TGTGCCAGCTCAACAAGGACAGGGGGTGACACTGAAGCTTTCTTT.

The table lists this clonotype with many counts. The chain is built from TRBV20-1 and TRBJ2-7; the match to TRBD2 covers 15 bases. Germline V gives CDR1 DFQATT, CDR2 SNEGSKA (reference sequence). With 3 bases clipped from V and 4 bases from J, the junction kept 10 bases outside the gene matches. The CDR3 runs 17 residues. CDR3 coding DNA: TGCAGTGCTAGTGGGGTGGGACTAGCGGGGGGAACTTACGAGCAGTACTTC. Protein sequence: CSASGVGLAGGTYEQYF.

This clonotype was recorded many times. The rearrangement uses TRBV12-5 and TRBJ2-7; D is unresolved. CDR1 is LGHNT and CDR2 is FRNRAP in the germline V gene. V lost 7 bases to trimming and J lost 0 bases, with 10 bases between them. This CDR3 has 13 residues. The CDR3 DNA reads as TGTGCTAGTGCGGGTACGGTCTCCTACGAGCAGTACTTC. Its protein product is CASAGTVSYEQYF.

This clonotype was seen repeatedly, ten times or more. V and J are TRBV4-1 and TRBJ1-2; the D gene is possibly TRBD1 (5 bases). The CDR3 has 15 amino acids. The V gene's germline CDR1 is MGHRA and CDR2 YSYEKL. Trimming removed 3 bases at V and 2 bases at J, with 13 bases between. CDR3 region: CASSHVQASNYGYTF. The CDR3 DNA is TGCGCCAGCAGCCACGTACAGGCCTCGAACTATGGCTACACCTTC.

V usage is TRBV7-2 and J usage is TRBJ2-7, with 15 positions matching TRBD2. This CDR3 contains 18 residues. Germline lookup yields CDR1 SGHTA and CDR2 FQGNSA. After removal of 5 bases from V and 2 bases from J, the junction contained 10 bases not matched to a gene. This chain's CDR3 is CASSSRTSGGVGAYEQYF. The CDR3 coding sequence is TGTGCCAGCAGCAGCCGGACTAGCGGGGGGGTGGGAGCCTACGAGCAGTACTTC.

This clonotype came up many times. CDR3 loop: CASSRRGSNSGNTIYF. The CDR3 coding sequence is TGTGCCAGCAGCCGCAGGGGGAGCAACTCTGGAAACACCATATATTTT. This rearrangement joins TRBV7-9 to TRBJ1-3; 7 positions agree with TRBD1. CDR3 length equals 16 residues. CDR1 and CDR2 (germline): SEHNR, FQNEAQ (reference sequence). The trim removed 5 bases at V and 0 bases at J, leaving 7 bases unmatched.

This clonotype was recorded at least ten times. The rearrangement joins TRBV20-1 to TRBJ2-5; D unclear. Germline CDR1 and CDR2: DFQATT and SNEGSKA (reference sequence). The CDR3 has 14 amino acids. V lost 3 bases to trimming and J lost 1 base, with 12 bases between them. In DNA, the CDR3 is TGCAGTGCTAGCGGGCCATCGGTCCAAGAGACCCAGTACTTC. It is translated as CSASGPSVQETQYF.

The chain couples TRBV4-2 to TRBJ2-2; 7 positions match TRBD2. The CDR3 is 15 residues long. J gave up 1 base and V 8 bases, and 7 bases lay outside the gene matches. Germline CDR1 is LGHNA and CDR2 is YNFKEQ. The CDR3 sequence is CASQWGGLNTGELFF. The CDR3 coding sequence is TGTGCCAGCCAGTGGGGGGGGTTGAACACCGGGGAGCTGTTTTTT.

This clonotype was observed many times. This chain uses TRBV7-8 with TRBJ1-2; no reliable D call. Germline V gene data show CDR1 as SGHVS and CDR2 as FQNEAQ. V was shortened by 1 base and J by 6 bases, with 9 bases between the two germline ends. There are 13 residues in the CDR3. CDR3: CASSLGRNNGYTF. The CDR3 DNA is TGTGCCAGCAGCTTAGGACGGAATAATGGCTACACCTTC.

This clonotype was found many times. The CDR3 is CASSRTQNTGELFF. The CDR3 DNA is TGTGCCAGCAGTCGGACTCAAAACACCGGGGAGCTGTTTTTT. The J gene is TRBJ2-2, the V gene TRBV6-2 or TRBV6-3, with D possibly matching TRBD2 (5 bases). Deletions cut 5 bases from V and 2 bases from J, with 9 bases between. Germline V gives CDR1 MNHEY, CDR2 SVGEGT. The CDR3 contains 14 residues.

This clonotype was counted ten times or more. The chain has TRBV6-5 and TRBJ2-7; D remains ambiguous. Germline CDR1 reads MNHEY; CDR2 reads SVGAGI. The CDR3 sequence is 12 residues long. The V end was cut by 6 bases, the J end by 2 bases, with 8 bases between. CDR3 bases: TGTGCCAGCAGCGACGGTACCTACGAGCAGTACTTC. Translation: CASSDGTYEQYF.

With respect to this clonotype: A clone one base away is much larger, so this may be a read error. The chain joins TRBV3-1 to TRBJ2-1; the match to TRBD2 covers 10 bases. The CDR3 extends over 15 amino acids. With 2 bases clipped from V and 9 bases from J, the junction kept 7 bases outside the gene matches. Germline loops: CDR1 LGHDT, CDR2 YNNKEL (reference sequence). For the CDR3, the DNA is TGTGCCAGCAGCCAATCACTAGCGGGGCCGATTGAGCAGTTCTTC. It encodes CASSQSLAGPIEQFF.

Comments on this clonotype: A far larger clone is off by one base, so a read error is likely. The genes are TRBV6-1 and TRBJ1-2; D call uncertain. Per the germline V gene, CDR1 is MNHNS and CDR2 is SASEGT. The V and J ends lost 3 bases and 7 bases respectively, with 15 bases between them. This CDR3 is 14 amino acids long. The CDR3 DNA follows: TGTGCCAGCAGTGAGTCGAGGGAAGAGGGTGGCTACACCTTC. Translating it yields CASSESREEGGYTF.

This clonotype was observed many times. The rearrangement links TRBV3-1 to TRBJ1-6; D is uncertain. The length of the CDR3 is 15 residues. The V gene lost 2 bases and the J gene lost 8 bases, with 13 bases spanning the gap. Germline lookup yields CDR1 LGHDT and CDR2 YNNKEL (reference sequence). Here the CDR3 reads CASSQHDVRDSPLHF. DNA for the CDR3: TGTGCCAGCAGCCAACACGACGTCCGAGATTCACCCCTCCACTTT.

In this sample, this clonotype turned up many times. V is TRBV2 and J is TRBJ2-1; unclear D gene. The germline V gene has CDR1 SNHLY and CDR2 FYNNEI. Trimming stripped 7 bases from V and 0 bases from J, with 13 bases between. The CDR3 is made up of 15 amino acids. CDR3 sequence: CASNSLAASYNEQFF. The DNA for the CDR3 is TGTGCCAGCAATTCGCTGGCAGCCTCCTACAATGAGCAGTTCTTC. The complete variable domain, with remaining parts taken from reference TRBV2 and TRBJ2-1, reads EPEVTQTPSHQVTQMGQEVILRCVPISNHLYFYWYRQILGQKVEFLVSFYNNEISEKSEIFDDQFSVERPDGSNFTLKIRSTKLEDSAMYFCASNSLAASYNEQFFGPGTRLTVL.

As to this clonotype: A far larger clone is just one base off, so this is likely a read error. The chain couples TRBV11-2 to TRBJ2-1; maybe TRBD2 (5 bases). Trimming took 0 bases from V and 10 from J, leaving 13 bases between them. Germline values: CDR1 SGHAT, CDR2 FQNNGV. The CDR3 has 14 amino acids. CDR3 sequence: CASSLDFGSGEQFF. The CDR3 coding sequence is TGTGCCAGCAGCTTAGATTTTGGATCGGGGGAGCAGTTCTTC.

Comments on this clonotype: It is likely a read error: a sequence one base away is far more abundant. The CDR3: CASSDLAGFHNEQYF. In DNA, the CDR3 is TGTGCCAGCAGTGACCTAGCGGGGTTTCACAATGAGCAGTACTTC. This chain joins TRBV2 and TRBJ2-7, with 9 bases aligning to TRBD2. Germline V gives CDR1 SNHLY, CDR2 FYNNEI. V lost 3 bases, J lost 7 bases, and 10 bases stayed unmatched. The CDR3 length is 15 residues. Based on the CDR3 plus reference TRBV2 and TRBJ2-7, the full variable domain is EPEVTQTPSHQVTQMGQEVILRCVPISNHLYFYWYRQILGQKVEFLVSFYNNEISEKSEIFDDQFSVERPDGSNFTLKIRSTKLEDSAMYFCASSDLAGFHNEQYFGPGTRLTVT.

This clonotype came up many times. V is TRBV24-1 and J is TRBJ2-7, with 7 nucleotides matching TRBD1. Germline-derived CDR1 and CDR2 are KGHDR and SFDVKD. V lost 7 bases, J lost 5 bases, and 16 bases stayed unmatched. This CDR3 spans 16 amino acids. As DNA, the CDR3 is TGTGCCACCAGCCCCCTAGAGGGGGCGCGGTCCCACGAGCAGTACTTC. Encoded protein: CATSPLEGARSHEQYF.

There are many counts of this clonotype. This sequence joins TRBV20-1 and TRBJ2-5, with D possibly matching TRBD1 (5 bases). The ends were cut back, 2 bases at V and 0 bases at J, with 13 bases in the middle. The CDR3 totals 15 residues. Germline loops: CDR1 DFQATT, CDR2 SNEGSKA (reference sequence). The CDR3 bases are TGCAGTGCTAGAACCTCGACAGCGTACCAAGAGACCCAGTACTTC. Its protein is CSARTSTAYQETQYF.

This clonotype has at least ten counts. The CDR3 sequence: CASSYSEGNIQYF. The CDR3 DNA follows: TGTGCCAGCAGTTACTCGGAAGGAAACATTCAGTACTTC. This chain connects TRBV6-5 to TRBJ2-4; D call uncertain. The germline V gene encodes CDR1 MNHEY and CDR2 SVGAGI. The CDR3 has 13 amino acids. The ends were cut back, 0 bases at V and 6 bases at J, with 6 bases in the middle.

This clonotype was seen at least ten times. The rearrangement uses TRBV27 and TRBJ1-4; possible D gene TRBD1, 5 bases. V lost 5 bases and J 8 bases, leaving 12 bases between the germline ends. The CDR3 extends over 13 amino acids. The germline V gene encodes CDR1 MNHEY and CDR2 SMNVEV (reference sequence). The CDR3 region is CASSPRTLEKLFF. DNA for the CDR3: TGTGCCAGCAGTCCCCGGACACTAGAAAAACTGTTTTTT.

This clonotype was recorded at least ten times. The V and J genes are TRBV29-1 and TRBJ2-7; 9 bases align to TRBD1. CDR3 length: 12 residues. The V and J ends lost 7 bases and 5 bases, in that order; junction bases with no gene match: 6. The germline V gene encodes CDR1 SQVTM and CDR2 ANQGSEA. CDR3 bases: TGCAGCGGAGGACAGGGGTTTAACGAGCAGTACTTC. This sequence encodes CSGGQGFNEQYF.